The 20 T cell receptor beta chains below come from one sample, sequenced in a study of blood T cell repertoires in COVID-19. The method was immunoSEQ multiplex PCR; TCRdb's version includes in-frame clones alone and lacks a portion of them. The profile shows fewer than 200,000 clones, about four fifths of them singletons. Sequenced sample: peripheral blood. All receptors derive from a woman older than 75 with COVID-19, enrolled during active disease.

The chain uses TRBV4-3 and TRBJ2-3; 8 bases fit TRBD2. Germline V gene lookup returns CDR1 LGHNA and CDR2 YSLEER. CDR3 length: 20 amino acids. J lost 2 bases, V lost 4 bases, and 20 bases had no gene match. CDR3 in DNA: TGCGCCAGCAGCCCAGGCGGGTATTCTAGCGGGTGGAGCCCCACAGATACGCAGTATTTT. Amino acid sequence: CASSPGGYSSGWSPTDTQYF.

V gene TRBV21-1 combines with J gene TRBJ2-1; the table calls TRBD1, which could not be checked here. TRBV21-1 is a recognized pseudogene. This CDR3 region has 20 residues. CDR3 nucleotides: TGTGCCAGCAGCAAATTGGGCGGGACAGGGGAGACCCAATTCCCCAATGAGCAGTTCTTC. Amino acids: CASSKLGGTGETQFPNEQFF.

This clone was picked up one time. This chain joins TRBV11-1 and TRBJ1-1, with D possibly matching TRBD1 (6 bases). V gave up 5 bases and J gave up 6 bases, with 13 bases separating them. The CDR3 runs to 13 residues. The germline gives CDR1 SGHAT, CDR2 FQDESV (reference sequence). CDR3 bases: TGTGCCAGCAGCCTTACAGGGATTTCTGAAGCTTTCTTT. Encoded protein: CASSLTGISEAFF.

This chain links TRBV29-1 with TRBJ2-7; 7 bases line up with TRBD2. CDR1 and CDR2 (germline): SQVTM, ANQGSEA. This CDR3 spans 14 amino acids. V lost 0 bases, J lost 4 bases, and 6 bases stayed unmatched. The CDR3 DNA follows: TGCAGCGTTGAAGATGGGTCGGGGGGATACGAGCAGTACTTC. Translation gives CSVEDGSGGYEQYF.

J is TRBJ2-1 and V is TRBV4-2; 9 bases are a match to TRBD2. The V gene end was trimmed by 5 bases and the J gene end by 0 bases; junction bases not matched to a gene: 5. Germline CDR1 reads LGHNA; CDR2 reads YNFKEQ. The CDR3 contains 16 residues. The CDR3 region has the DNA TGTGCCAGCAGCACCGTAGCGGGGGCCTCCTACAATGAGCAGTTCTTC. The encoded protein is CASSTVAGASYNEQFF.

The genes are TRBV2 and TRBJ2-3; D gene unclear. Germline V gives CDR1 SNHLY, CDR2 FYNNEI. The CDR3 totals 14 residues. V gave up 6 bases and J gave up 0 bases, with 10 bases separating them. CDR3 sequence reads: CASSGAISTDTQYF. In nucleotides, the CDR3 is TGTGCCAGCAGCGGTGCGATTAGCACAGATACGCAGTATTTT.

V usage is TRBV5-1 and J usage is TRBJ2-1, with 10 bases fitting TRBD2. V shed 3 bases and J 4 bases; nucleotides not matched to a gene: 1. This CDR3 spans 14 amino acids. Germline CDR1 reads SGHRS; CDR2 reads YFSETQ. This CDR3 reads CASSWTSGYNEQFF. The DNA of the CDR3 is TGCGCCAGCAGCTGGACTAGCGGTTACAATGAGCAGTTCTTC.

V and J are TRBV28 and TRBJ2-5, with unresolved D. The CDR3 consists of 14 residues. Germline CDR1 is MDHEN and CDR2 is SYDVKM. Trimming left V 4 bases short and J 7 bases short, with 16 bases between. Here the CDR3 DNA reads TGTGCCAGCAGTTCCCCGCCTCTGAGTGTGACCCAGTACTTC. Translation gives CASSSPPLSVTQYF.

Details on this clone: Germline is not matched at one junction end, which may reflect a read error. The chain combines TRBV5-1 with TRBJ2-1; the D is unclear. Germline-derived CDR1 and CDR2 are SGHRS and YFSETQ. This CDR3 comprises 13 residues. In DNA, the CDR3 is TGCGCCAGCAGCTTTAACTCCGAAGCCCCCCAAGTCTTC. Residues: CASSFNSEAPQVF.

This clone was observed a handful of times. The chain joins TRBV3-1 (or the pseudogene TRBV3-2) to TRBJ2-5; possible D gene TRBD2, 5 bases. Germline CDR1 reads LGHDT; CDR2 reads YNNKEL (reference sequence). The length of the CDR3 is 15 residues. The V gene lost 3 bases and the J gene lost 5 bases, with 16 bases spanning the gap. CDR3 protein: CASSQFPGLSETQYF. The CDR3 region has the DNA TGTGCCAGCAGCCAGTTCCCCGGACTGTCGGAGACCCAGTACTTC.

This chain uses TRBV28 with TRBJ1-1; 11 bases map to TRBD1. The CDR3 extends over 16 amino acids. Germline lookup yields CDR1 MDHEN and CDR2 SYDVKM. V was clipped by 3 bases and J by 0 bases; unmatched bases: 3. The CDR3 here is CASSLDRGRVNTEAFF. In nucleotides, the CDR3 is TGTGCCAGCAGTTTGGACAGGGGGCGAGTGAACACTGAAGCTTTCTTT.

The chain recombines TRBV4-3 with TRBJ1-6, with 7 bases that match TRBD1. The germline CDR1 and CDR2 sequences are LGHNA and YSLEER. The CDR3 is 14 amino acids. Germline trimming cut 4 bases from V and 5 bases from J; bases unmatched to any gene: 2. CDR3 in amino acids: CASSLDRNNSPLHF. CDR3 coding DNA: TGCGCCAGCAGCCTGGACAGGAATAATTCACCCCTCCACTTT.

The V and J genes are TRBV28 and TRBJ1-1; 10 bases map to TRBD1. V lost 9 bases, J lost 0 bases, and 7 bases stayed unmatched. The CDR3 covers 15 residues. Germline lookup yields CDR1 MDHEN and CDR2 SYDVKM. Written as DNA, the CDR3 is TGTGCCAGTGACCGGGACAGGGGCCTGAACACTGAAGCTTTCTTT. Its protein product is CASDRDRGLNTEAFF.

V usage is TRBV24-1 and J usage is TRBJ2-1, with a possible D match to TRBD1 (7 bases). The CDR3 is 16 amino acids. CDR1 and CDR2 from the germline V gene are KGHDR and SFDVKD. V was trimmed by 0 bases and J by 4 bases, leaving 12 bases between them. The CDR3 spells CATSDLMAGGYNEQFF. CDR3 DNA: TGTGCCACCAGTGATTTGATGGCAGGGGGGTACAATGAGCAGTTCTTC.

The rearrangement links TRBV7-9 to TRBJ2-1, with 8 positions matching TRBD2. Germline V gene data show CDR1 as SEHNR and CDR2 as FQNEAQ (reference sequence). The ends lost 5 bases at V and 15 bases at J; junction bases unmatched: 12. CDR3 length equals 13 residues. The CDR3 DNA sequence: TGTGCCAGCAGCGGGACTAGAAGCCAATATCTGTTCTTC. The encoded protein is CASSGTRSQYLFF.

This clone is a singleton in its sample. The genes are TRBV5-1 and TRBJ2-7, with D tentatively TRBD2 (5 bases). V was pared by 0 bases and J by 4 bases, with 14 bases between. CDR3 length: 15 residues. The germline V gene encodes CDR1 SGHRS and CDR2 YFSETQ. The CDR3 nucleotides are TGCGCCAGCAGCTTGGCCGGTAGCGCCCATTACGAGCAGTACTTC. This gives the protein CASSLAGSAHYEQYF.

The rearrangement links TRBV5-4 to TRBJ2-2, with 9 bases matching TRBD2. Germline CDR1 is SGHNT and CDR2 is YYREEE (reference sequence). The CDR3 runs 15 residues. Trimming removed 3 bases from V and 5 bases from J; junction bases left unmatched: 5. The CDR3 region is CASSSGTSRTGELFF. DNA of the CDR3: TGTGCCAGCAGCTCCGGGACTAGCAGAACCGGGGAGCTGTTTTTT.

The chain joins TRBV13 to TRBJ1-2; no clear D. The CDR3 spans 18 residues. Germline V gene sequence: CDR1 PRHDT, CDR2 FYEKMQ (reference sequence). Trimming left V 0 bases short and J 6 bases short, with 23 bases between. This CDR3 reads CASSLGVLVGDLLDGYTF. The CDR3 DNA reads TGTGCCAGCAGCTTAGGCGTTTTAGTAGGCGATCTTCTAGATGGCTACACCTTC. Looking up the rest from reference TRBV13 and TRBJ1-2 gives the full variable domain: AAGVIQSPRHLIKEKRETATLKCYPIPRHDTVYWYQQGPGQDPQFLISFYEKMQSDKGSIPDRFSAQQFSDYHSELNMSSLELGDSALYFCASSLGVLVGDLLDGYTFGSGTRLTVV.

The CDR3 region is CATSRDRVTQETQYF. As DNA, the CDR3 is TGTGCCACCAGCAGAGATCGGGTCACACAAGAGACCCAGTACTTC. This chain joins TRBV15 and TRBJ2-5, with unresolved D. This CDR3 is built from 15 residues. V was pared by 0 bases and J by 2 bases, with 10 bases between. CDR1 is LNHNV, CDR2 YYDKDF, per germline (reference sequence).

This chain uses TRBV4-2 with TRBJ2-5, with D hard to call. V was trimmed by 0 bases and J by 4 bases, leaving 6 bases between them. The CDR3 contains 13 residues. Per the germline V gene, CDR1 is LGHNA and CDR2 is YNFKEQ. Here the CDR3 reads CASSQDNGETQYF. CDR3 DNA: TGTGCCAGCAGCCAAGATAACGGAGAGACCCAGTACTTC.